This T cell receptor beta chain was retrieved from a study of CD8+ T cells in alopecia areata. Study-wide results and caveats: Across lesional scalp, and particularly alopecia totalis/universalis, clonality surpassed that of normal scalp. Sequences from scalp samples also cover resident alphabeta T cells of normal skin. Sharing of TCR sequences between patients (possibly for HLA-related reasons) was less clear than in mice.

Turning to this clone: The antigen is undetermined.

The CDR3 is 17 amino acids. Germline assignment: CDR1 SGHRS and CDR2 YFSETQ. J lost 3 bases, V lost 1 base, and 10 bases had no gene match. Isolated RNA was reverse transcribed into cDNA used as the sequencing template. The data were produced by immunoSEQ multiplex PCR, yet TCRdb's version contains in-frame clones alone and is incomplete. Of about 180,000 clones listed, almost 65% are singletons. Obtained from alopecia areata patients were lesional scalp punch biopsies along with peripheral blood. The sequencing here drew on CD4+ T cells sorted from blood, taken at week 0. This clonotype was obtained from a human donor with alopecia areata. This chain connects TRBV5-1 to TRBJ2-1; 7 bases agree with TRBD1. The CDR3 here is CASSLNTGTASYNEQFF. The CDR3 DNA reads TGCGCCAGCAGCTTGAATACCGGGACAGCGAGCTACAATGAGCAGTTCTTC.